Listed below are T cell receptor beta chains from one sample, sequenced in a study of blood T cell repertoires in COVID-19. Some clones are missing from TCRdb's copy, which holds only in-frame ones; the method was immunoSEQ multiplex PCR. The sample includes fewer than 250,000 clones, about 85% of them seen just once. Sequenced sample: peripheral blood. These receptors were collected from a woman at least 80 years old with COVID-19, enrolled during active disease. The CDR3 runs from the conserved cysteine through the conserved F or W. Fields, in order: J gene, V gene, clone size, D gene, CDR3 length, CDR3 protein, CDR3 DNA. A D gene is named only where the DNA matches it firmly. The listing skips clone size in some rows; elsewhere it reads once, few, many or a size class.

TRBJ2-5 TRBV2 NA TRBD1 14 CASSTQGAQETQYF TGTGCCAGCAGTACTCAGGGGGCTCAAGAGACCCAGTACTTC
TRBJ2-7 TRBV7-2 NA NA 14 CASSLLDYSYEQYF TGTGCCAGCAGCTTATTGGACTACTCCTACGAGCAGTACTTC
TRBJ2-7 TRBV3-1/TRBV3-2 NA NA 12 CASSHGVNEQYF TGTGCCAGCAGCCACGGGGTCAACGAGCAGTACTTC
TRBJ1-1 TRBV18 NA NA 12 CASSPSQGEAFF TGTGCCAGCTCACCCTCTCAGGGGGAAGCTTTCTTT
TRBJ2-2 TRBV5-4 few TRBD2 15 CASSLLAGFTGELFF TGTGCCAGCAGCTTGCTAGCGGGGTTCACCGGGGAGCTGTTTTTT
TRBJ1-3 TRBV13 few TRBD1 13 CASSLQWTGPLYF TGTGCCAGCAGCTTACAATGGACAGGTCCCCTTTATTTT
TRBJ1-1 TRBV28 NA NA 12 CASKWAGSEAFF TGTGCCAGCAAGTGGGCGGGGTCTGAAGCTTTCTTT
TRBJ1-5 TRBV18 NA NA 15 CASSRIGVSNQPQHF TGTGCCAGCTCAAGGATCGGGGTTAGCAATCAGCCCCAGCATTTT
TRBJ2-5 TRBV6-6 NA TRBD2 15 CASSITGGAFETQYF TGTGCCAGCAGCATAACCGGGGGGGCCTTTGAGACCCAGTACTTC
TRBJ1-1 TRBV14 once TRBD1 18 CASSQDSTRQGPNTEAFF TGTGCCAGCAGCCAAGATTCAACCCGACAGGGGCCAAACACTGAAGCTTTCTTT
TRBJ1-2 TRBV13 once TRBD1 19 CASSLRRGTRQGVDYGYTF TGTGCCAGCAGCCTCCGCAGGGGGACAAGACAGGGGGTAGACTATGGCTACACCTTC
TRBJ2-7 TRBV18 NA NA 13 CASSLGTAYEQYF TGTGCCAGCTCATTAGGCACAGCCTACGAGCAGTACTTC
TRBJ1-2 TRBV11-2 NA TRBD1 15 CASSRTGGLYYGYTF TGTGCCAGCAGCCGGACAGGGGGCCTTTACTATGGCTACACCTTC
TRBJ1-1 TRBV5-1 NA NA 13 CASSLGSNTEAFF TGCGCCAGCAGCCTCGGTTCTAACACTGAAGCTTTCTTT
TRBJ1-5 TRBV1 NA NA 20 CTSSQETPLTGEGSNQPQHF TGCACCAGCAGCCAAGAAACGCCCCTAACAGGGGAAGGCAGCAATCAGCCCCAGCATTTT
TRBJ1-2 TRBV5-4 NA TRBD1 17 CASSFAGGGARGGGYTF TGTGCCAGCAGCTTCGCTGGAGGGGGCGCGAGGGGAGGCGGCTACACCTTC
TRBJ2-1 TRBV5-1 NA TRBD2 16 CASSELSGGKNNEQFF TGCGCCAGCAGCGAGCTTAGCGGGGGAAAAAACAATGAGCAGTTCTTC
TRBJ2-7 TRBV7-3 NA TRBD1 15 CASSLAGTGSYEQYF TGTGCCAGCAGCTTAGCCGGGACAGGGTCCTACGAGCAGTACTTC
TRBJ2-5 TRBV5-1 NA NA 14 CASSLWASAETQYF TGCGCCAGCAGCTTGTGGGCTAGCGCAGAGACCCAGTACTTC
TRBJ1-5 TRBV18 NA TRBD1 13 CASSQDRGQPQHF TGTGCCAGCTCGCAGGACAGGGGTCAGCCCCAGCATTTT
TRBJ2-5 TRBV16 NA NA 13 CASSGQYQETQYF TGTGCCAGCAGTGGTCAGTACCAAGAGACCCAGTACTTC
TRBJ1-2 TRBV23-1 few NA 14 CASSQFLLQPGYTF TGCGCCAGCAGTCAATTCCTCTTACAGCCTGGCTACACCTTC
TRBJ1-5 TRBV4-2 NA NA 16 CASSQDLPISGQPQHF TGTGCCAGCAGCCAAGATTTGCCTATATCCGGTCAGCCCCAGCATTTT
TRBJ1-1 TRBV5-6 NA NA 13 CASSRGWNTEAFF TGTGCCAGCAGCCGCGGTTGGAACACTGAAGCTTTCTTT
TRBJ2-5 TRBV11-2 NA NA 15 CASSKDSVIQETQYF TGTGCCAGCAGCAAGGACAGCGTCATTCAAGAGACCCAGTACTTC
TRBJ1-1 TRBV10-1 NA NA 13 CASRARDRTEAFF TGCGCCAGCAGGGCTCGGGATCGGACTGAAGCTTTCTTT
TRBJ1-4 TRBV28 NA TRBD1 15 CASQTPGQGVTELFF TGTGCCAGTCAAACCCCGGGACAGGGTGTCACGGAACTGTTTTTT
TRBJ2-7 TRBV30 NA NA 20 CAWSKNVGLAGNTPPFEQYF TGTGCCTGGAGTAAGAATGTCGGGCTGGCGGGCAACACTCCGCCGTTCGAGCAGTACTTC
TRBJ2-3 TRBV19 NA TRBD2 17 CASSMTGTSGSTDTQYF TGTGCCAGTAGTATGACCGGGACTAGCGGAAGCACAGATACGCAGTATTTT
TRBJ1-1 TRBV5-1 NA TRBD1 15 CASSLGQGSNTEAFF TGCGCCAGCAGCTTGGGACAGGGGTCTAACACTGAAGCTTTCTTT
TRBJ1-4 TRBV29-1 NA NA 13 CSAQEGGNEKLFF TGCAGCGCCCAGGAAGGGGGTAATGAAAAACTGTTTTTT
TRBJ2-5 TRBV9 NA TRBD2 17 CASSVVASGGPGETQYF TGTGCCAGCAGCGTAGTGGCTAGCGGGGGGCCGGGAGAGACCCAGTACTTC
TRBJ2-7 TRBV3-1/TRBV3-2 NA NA 15 CASSQVRTDSYEQYF TGTGCCAGCAGCCAAGTCAGGACGGACAGCTACGAGCAGTACTTC
TRBJ2-5 TRBV15 NA TRBD1 14 CATSLDRGLETQYF TGTGCCACCAGCTTAGACAGGGGGCTTGAGACCCAGTACTTC
TRBJ2-6 TRBV7-2 NA TRBD1 16 CASSSRGNIGANVLTF TGTGCCAGCAGCAGCAGGGGGAATATTGGGGCCAACGTCCTGACTTTC
TRBJ2-1 TRBV7-9 NA TRBD1 16 CASSATGQGSYNEQFF TGTGCCAGCAGCGCCACCGGACAGGGTTCCTACAATGAGCAGTTCTTC
TRBJ2-5 TRBV5-1 NA TRBD1 15 CASSAGTGFQETQYF TGCGCCAGCAGCGCCGGGACAGGGTTTCAAGAGACCCAGTACTTC
TRBJ1-5 TRBV2 NA NA 14 CASSVGGANQPQHF TGTGCCAGCAGTGTGGGGGGAGCAAATCAGCCCCAGCATTTT
TRBJ1-3 TRBV3-1/TRBV3-2 NA NA 16 CASSQAREIAGNTIYF TGTGCCAGCAGCCAAGCTCGAGAGATCGCTGGAAACACCATATATTTT
TRBJ1-2 TRBV4-3 NA NA 16 CASSQGRERFLYGYTF TGCGCCAGCAGCCAAGGTCGTGAGAGGTTTCTCTATGGCTACACCTTC
TRBJ1-5 TRBV29-1 NA NA 14 CSVAKGRDNQPQHF TGCAGCGTTGCCAAGGGGAGGGACAATCAGCCCCAGCATTTT
TRBJ1-2 TRBV5-1 few NA 13 CASSFTGAYGYTF TGCGCCAGCAGCTTTACAGGAGCTTATGGCTACACCTTC
TRBJ2-7 TRBV6-6 NA NA 14 CASSATGSSYEQYF TGTGCCAGCAGTGCTACAGGGTCCTCCTACGAGCAGTACTTC
TRBJ2-7 TRBV4-1 NA TRBD1 16 CASSRGPGQAPYEQYF TGCGCCAGCAGCCGTGGGCCGGGACAGGCGCCCTACGAGCAGTACTTC
TRBJ1-2 TRBV6-1 NA NA 15 CASSEAHGQSYGYTF TGTGCCAGCAGTGAAGCGCACGGACAGTCCTATGGCTACACCTTC
TRBJ2-3 TRBV10-3 NA TRBD2 16 CAISTERGTSTDTQYF TGTGCCATCAGTACCGAGCGGGGGACCAGCACAGATACGCAGTATTTT
TRBJ1-5 TRBV4-1 NA TRBD1 15 CASSQGQGETQPQHF TGCGCCAGCAGCCAGGGACAGGGGGAAACGCAGCCCCAGCATTTT
TRBJ2-1 TRBV7-2 NA TRBD1 15 CASSTYADRVNEQFF TGTGCCAGCAGCACTTATGCGGACAGGGTCAATGAGCAGTTCTTC
TRBJ2-2 TRBV25-1 NA NA 14 CASSEYGHAGELFF TGTGCCAGCAGTGAATACGGACACGCCGGGGAGCTGTTTTTT
TRBJ2-2 TRBV5-6 NA NA 15 CASSSGRGRTGELFF TGTGCCAGCAGCTCCGGTCGGGGGAGGACCGGGGAGCTGTTTTTT
TRBJ2-5 TRBV5-1 NA NA 15 CASSSLQGEAETQYF TGCGCCAGCAGCTCCCTACAGGGAGAGGCGGAGACCCAGTACTTC
TRBJ1-5 TRBV7-8 NA TRBD1 17 CASSLGTGRGVNQPQHF TGTGCCAGCAGCTTGGGGACAGGCCGGGGAGTCAATCAGCCCCAGCATTTT
TRBJ2-3 TRBV7-2 NA NA 15 CASSSGTFSTDTQYF TGTGCCAGCAGCTCCGGGACTTTTAGCACAGATACGCAGTATTTT
TRBJ2-5 TRBV29-1 once NA 17 CSVLKRGGTAFKETQYF TGCAGCGTCCTCAAAAGGGGGGGCACGGCCTTCAAAGAGACCCAGTACTTC
TRBJ1-2 TRBV12-3/TRBV12-4 NA NA 12 CASSLRDYGYTF TGTGCCAGCAGTTTGCGGGACTATGGCTACACCTTC
TRBJ1-1 TRBV5-4 NA NA 15 CASSSPAGGDTEAFF TGTGCCAGCAGCTCACCGGCGGGAGGGGACACTGAAGCTTTCTTT
TRBJ2-5 TRBV7-9 NA TRBD2 17 CASSSFFGRENQETQYF TGTGCCAGCAGCTCCTTTTTTGGGAGGGAAAACCAAGAGACCCAGTACTTC